The 27 T cell receptor beta chains below all came from one sample that was sequenced in a study of blood T cell repertoires in COVID-19. The table came from immunoSEQ multiplex PCR; TCRdb's copy has only in-frame clones and leaves some out. The table records about 73,000 clones, roughly 80% of them present only once. Sequencing was done on a sample of peripheral blood. The origin of the receptors is an older woman with acute or convalescent COVID-19.

The V gene is TRBV4-2, the J gene TRBJ2-2, with D perhaps matching TRBD2 (5 bases). Per the germline V gene, CDR1 is LGHNA and CDR2 is YNFKEQ. CDR3 size: 17 residues. The ends were cut back, 0 bases at V and 4 bases at J, with 15 bases in the middle. In DNA, the CDR3 is TGTGCCAGCAGCCAAGATATAGCTAGCCGAGGCACCGGGGAGCTGTTTTTT. Protein product: CASSQDIASRGTGELFF.

This chain joins TRBV7-2 and TRBJ1-4; unclear D gene. V lost 1 base and J 10 bases, leaving 10 bases between the germline ends. The CDR3 consists of 13 residues. The germline V gene encodes CDR1 SGHTA and CDR2 FQGNSA. CDR3 DNA sequence: TGTGCCAGCAGCTTAGAAGGCGGCAGAAAACTGTTTTTT. It yields the protein CASSLEGGRKLFF.

The V call is TRBV6-1, the J call TRBJ1-2; unclear D gene. Looked up from germline, CDR1 is MNHNS and CDR2 is SASEGT. The CDR3 is 13 amino acids. V dropped 2 bases and J dropped 0 bases, with 4 bases sitting between them. The CDR3 protein is CASSEQSNYGYTF. The CDR3 region has the DNA TGTGCCAGCAGTGAACAATCTAACTATGGCTACACCTTC.

The chain links TRBV19 to TRBJ2-7, with 9 bases that match TRBD2. This CDR3 comprises 15 residues. Germline trimming cut 1 base from V and 2 bases from J; bases unmatched to any gene: 3. The V gene's germline CDR1 is LNHDA and CDR2 SQIVND (reference sequence). The CDR3 here is CASSIAAGGAYEQYF. CDR3 nucleotide sequence: TGTGCCAGTAGTATAGCGGCGGGAGGGGCCTACGAGCAGTACTTC. Variable domain in full (rest from reference TRBV19 and TRBJ2-7): DGGITQSPKYLFRKEGQNVTLSCEQNLNHDAMYWYRQDPGQGLRLIYYSQIVNDFQKGDIAEGYSVSREKKESFPLTVTSAQKNPTAFYLCASSIAAGGAYEQYFGPGTRLTVT.

This chain's CDR3 is CASSLGWTAPGGRSYTF. For the CDR3, the DNA is TGTGCCAGCAGCTTAGGATGGACGGCCCCGGGGGGTCGGAGCTACACCTTC. The rearrangement links TRBV11-2 to TRBJ1-2; D is perhaps TRBD1 (5 bases). Germline V gives CDR1 SGHAT, CDR2 FQNNGV. This CDR3 region has 17 residues. With 1 base removed from V and 9 bases from J, the gap between germline ends came to 24 bases.

The chain is built from TRBV14 and TRBJ2-1, with D tentatively TRBD1 (6 bases). Trimming took off 1 base at V and 0 bases at J, with 10 bases between the two ends. The CDR3 consists of 16 residues. Per germline, CDR1 SGHDN and CDR2 FVKESK. DNA for the CDR3: TGTGCCAGCAGCCAAGTAGGGGGATCCTCCTACAATGAGCAGTTCTTC. This sequence encodes CASSQVGGSSYNEQFF.

The chain uses TRBV6-1 and TRBJ1-2, with D hard to call. CDR1 is MNHNS, CDR2 SASEGT, per germline. The CDR3 contains 11 residues. V gave up 6 bases and J gave up 5 bases, with 7 bases separating them. Written as DNA, the CDR3 is TGTGCCAGCAGCCCGAGGTATGGCTACACCTTC. Translated: CASSPRYGYTF.

J is TRBJ1-6 and V is TRBV30; 7 bases align to TRBD1. V was clipped by 0 bases and J by 5 bases; unmatched bases: 1. Germline V lookup: CDR1 GTSNPN, CDR2 SVGIG (reference sequence). The CDR3 totals 14 residues. The CDR3 region has the DNA TGTGCCTGGAGTGTAGGGACAGATAATTCACCCCTCCACTTT. Protein sequence: CAWSVGTDNSPLHF.

The chain recombines TRBV11-2 with TRBJ1-2; tentatively, D is TRBD1 (5 bases). This CDR3 contains 14 residues. Deletions cut 5 bases from V and 5 bases from J, with 15 bases between. The V gene's germline CDR1 is SGHAT and CDR2 FQNNGV. This CDR3 reads CASSTRVPTYGYTF. In DNA, the CDR3 is TGTGCCAGCAGCACCAGGGTACCGACTTATGGCTACACCTTC.

The V call is TRBV7-9, the J call TRBJ1-3, with a weak D call TRBD1 (5 bases). Trimming removed 1 base from V and 0 bases from J, with 10 bases in between. Germline CDR1 SEHNR, CDR2 FQNEAQ (reference sequence). CDR3 size: 16 residues. The CDR3 protein is CASSLGVGLSGNTIYF. The DNA for the CDR3 is TGTGCCAGCAGCTTAGGCGTGGGGCTCTCTGGAAACACCATATATTTT.

The rearrangement links TRBV5-1 to TRBJ2-7; no reliable D call. This CDR3 region has 13 residues. Between the trimmed V and J ends, which lost 0 bases and 3 bases, there was a span of 7 bases. In germline, CDR1 is SGHRS, CDR2 YFSETQ. In DNA form, the CDR3 reads TGCGCCAGCAGCTTGGCGCAGAACTACGAGCAGTACTTC. Protein: CASSLAQNYEQYF.

The chain employs TRBV5-5 and TRBJ1-6; weak D call: TRBD1 (6 bases). Germline assignment: CDR1 SGHKS and CDR2 YYEKEE (reference sequence). The CDR3 consists of 18 residues. Trimming left V 0 bases short and J 10 bases short, with 23 bases between. CDR3 region: CASSLGPGGAGRSSPLHF. Written as DNA, the CDR3 is TGTGCCAGCAGCTTGGGCCCCGGGGGGGCCGGGAGGTCCTCACCCCTCCACTTT.

The rearrangement links TRBV7-2 to TRBJ2-7, with 7 bases fitting TRBD2. This CDR3 is 15 amino acids long. From germline, CDR1 is SGHTA and CDR2 FQGNSA. V was pared by 4 bases and J by 0 bases, with 6 bases of the junction left unmatched. The CDR3 sequence: CASSWGLFRSYEQYF. CDR3 DNA: TGTGCCAGCAGCTGGGGACTATTCCGCTCCTACGAGCAGTACTTC.

This chain joins TRBV5-6 and TRBJ2-1; weak D call: TRBD1 (6 bases). The ends were cut back, 4 bases at V and 2 bases at J, with 13 bases in the middle. The germline CDR1 and CDR2 sequences are SGHDT and YYEEEE. The CDR3 contains 15 residues. The CDR3 reads CASSPDRRPYNEQFF. The CDR3 DNA follows: TGTGCCAGCAGCCCAGACAGGAGACCCTACAATGAGCAGTTCTTC. The full variable domain, completed using reference TRBV5-6 and TRBJ2-1, is DAGVTQSPTHLIKTRGQQVTLRCSPKSGHDTVSWYQQALGQGPQFIFQYYEEEERQRGNFPDRFSGHQFPNYSSELNVNALLLGDSALYLCASSPDRRPYNEQFFGPGTRLTVL.

The chain is built from TRBV9 and TRBJ1-4; 7 bases line up with TRBD1. CDR1 is SGDLS, CDR2 YYNGEE, per germline. The CDR3 covers 15 residues. V lost 2 bases and J lost 8; bases outside the gene matches: 9. The chain's CDR3 is CASSVDRVGGEKLFF. The CDR3 region has the DNA TGTGCCAGCAGCGTTGACAGGGTAGGAGGGGAAAAACTGTTTTTT.

The V gene is TRBV27, the J gene TRBJ1-2; TRBD1 matches 9 bases. This CDR3 spans 16 amino acids. Germline CDR1 MNHEY, CDR2 SMNVEV (reference sequence). Trimming took 3 bases from V and 7 from J; bases not matched to a gene: 12. The CDR3 region is CASSLTGTGRVSGYTF. The CDR3 nucleotides read TGTGCCAGCAGTTTGACCGGGACAGGGAGAGTCTCTGGCTACACCTTC.

The chain joins TRBV4-1 to TRBJ1-1; D may be TRBD1 (5 bases). Germline CDR1 and CDR2: MGHRA and YSYEKL. Trimming took 0 bases from V and 0 from J, leaving 5 bases between them. CDR3 length equals 14 residues. The CDR3 DNA reads as TGCGCCAGCAGCCAAGACAGGGTGAACACTGAAGCTTTCTTT. Translating it yields CASSQDRVNTEAFF.

The chain uses TRBV5-4 and TRBJ2-2; D perhaps matches TRBD1 (6 bases). Between the trimmed V and J ends, which lost 3 bases and 4 bases, there was a span of 10 bases. The length of the CDR3 is 14 residues. Germline assignment: CDR1 SGHNT and CDR2 YYREEE (reference sequence). The CDR3 loop is CASSSARGTGELFF. For the CDR3, the DNA is TGTGCCAGCAGCTCCGCCAGGGGCACCGGGGAGCTGTTTTTT.

Details on this clone: As the CDR3 is not closed by the conserved phenylalanine or tryptophan, this likely results from a read error. No DNA is shown, since the ends of the CDR3 on it are uncertain; the CDR3 is the one TCRdb lists. V gene TRBV12-5 combines with J gene TRBJ2-7; TRBD2 is taken as the D call from the table, unchecked against the DNA. The CDR3 adds up to 13 amino acids, both ends counted. CDR1 and CDR2 (germline): LGHNT, FRNRAP. The CDR3 sequence: CASGSTSGGALYG.

The V and J genes are TRBV30 and TRBJ2-1; perhaps TRBD2 as D (6 bases). Germline lookup yields CDR1 GTSNPN and CDR2 SVGIG (reference sequence). The CDR3 spans 16 residues. V lost 2 bases and J 0 bases, leaving 14 bases between the germline ends. CDR3 residues: CAWSSIAGSSYNEQFF. The CDR3 coding sequence is TGTGCCTGGAGTTCCATTGCGGGGAGCTCCTACAATGAGCAGTTCTTC. The whole variable domain, remainder taken from reference TRBV30 and TRBJ2-1, is SQTIHQWPATLVQPVGSPLSLECTVEGTSNPNLYWYRQAAGRGLQLLFYSVGIGQISSEVPQNLSASRPQDRQFILSSKKLLLSDSGFYLCAWSSIAGSSYNEQFFGPGTRLTVL.

The genes are TRBV5-6 and TRBJ1-2, with unresolved D. Looked up from germline, CDR1 is SGHDT and CDR2 is YYEEEE. This CDR3 comprises 14 residues. Trimming shortened V by 10 bases and J by 0 bases, and 16 bases separated the two germline ends. The CDR3 region is CAASTAAANYGYTF. Here the CDR3 DNA reads TGTGCCGCTAGTACAGCGGCAGCTAACTATGGCTACACCTTC.

The chain couples TRBV6-5 to TRBJ2-3; 7 bases are shared with TRBD1. CDR1 MNHEY and CDR2 SVGAGI come from the germline V gene. This CDR3 is 14 amino acids long. V gave up 7 bases and J gave up 4 bases; unmatched junction bases: 8. CDR3 region: CASKGGWLADTQYF. The CDR3 coding sequence is TGTGCCAGCAAAGGGGGCTGGCTTGCAGATACGCAGTATTTT.

V gene TRBV7-3 combines with J gene TRBJ1-6; 9 nucleotides match TRBD1. The CDR3 loop spans 16 amino acids. CDR1 is SGHTA and CDR2 is FQGTGA in the germline V gene. J gave up 9 bases and V 2 bases, and 8 bases lay outside the gene matches. The CDR3 DNA reads TGTGCCAGCAGCTTAGTGGGACAGGGTCGGGGTTCACCCCTCCACTTT. Translating gives CASSLVGQGRGSPLHF.

The J gene is TRBJ1-1, the V gene TRBV2, with 9 bases identical to TRBD1. Germline-derived CDR1 and CDR2 are SNHLY and FYNNEI. The trim removed 6 bases at V and 6 bases at J, leaving 8 bases unmatched. CDR3 length: 14 residues. The CDR3 coding sequence is TGTGCCAGCAGAGCAACAGGGGGCTTGTCTGAAGCTTTCTTT. Its protein product is CASRATGGLSEAFF.

V usage is TRBV19 and J usage is TRBJ1-1; perhaps TRBD1 as D (6 bases). V was cut by 7 bases and J by 4 bases, with 16 bases left in between. There are 14 residues in the CDR3. Germline CDR1 reads LNHDA; CDR2 reads SQIVND (reference sequence). The CDR3 sequence: CASTTGRGATEAFF. Here the CDR3 DNA reads TGTGCCAGTACTACAGGTCGGGGGGCCACTGAAGCTTTCTTT.

The CDR3 reads CASSVATSSYEQYF. CDR3 coding DNA: TGTGCCAGCAGCGTAGCGACTTCTTCCTACGAGCAGTACTTC. This chain connects TRBV9 to TRBJ2-7; D is unclear. Germline V CDR1 and CDR2: SGDLS, YYNGEE. The CDR3 totals 14 residues. V lost 0 bases and J 1 base, leaving 8 bases between the germline ends.

V usage is TRBV7-2 and J usage is TRBJ1-5; no definite D call. Germline values: CDR1 SGHTA, CDR2 FQGNSA. CDR3 size: 17 residues. V lost 0 bases and J 1 base, leaving 13 bases between the germline ends. The CDR3 DNA sequence: TGTGCCAGCAGCTTAGCCCTGTCACGGAGAAGCAATCAGCCCCAGCATTTT. Translating gives CASSLALSRRSNQPQHF.